A single sample is the source of the 27 T cell receptor beta chains below, sequenced in a study of blood T cell repertoires in COVID-19. Assay: immunoSEQ multiplex PCR; the TCRdb copy retains only in-frame clones and omits some. The data show tens of thousands of clones, around 80% seen once. Sequenced input: peripheral blood. These receptors originate from a human donor in a cohort sampled during active COVID-19.

The chain recombines TRBV7-3 with TRBJ1-2; tentatively, D is TRBD1 (6 bases). Trimming left V 5 bases short and J 2 bases short, with 9 bases between. Germline V lookup: CDR1 SGHTA, CDR2 FQGTGA. The CDR3 contains 13 residues. The CDR3 DNA is TGTGCCAGCAGCGCACAGGGAAACTATGGCTACACCTTC. As protein: CASSAQGNYGYTF. Based on the CDR3 plus reference TRBV7-3 and TRBJ1-2, the full variable domain is GAGVSQTPSNKVTEKGKYVELRCDPISGHTALYWYRQSLGQGPEFLIYFQGTGAADDSGLPNDRFFAVRPEGSVSTLKIQRTERGDSAVYLCASSAQGNYGYTFGSGTRLTVV.

The chain couples TRBV30 to TRBJ2-3, with a possible D match to TRBD2 (6 bases). V was cut by 3 bases and J by 2 bases, with 12 bases left in between. This CDR3 is built from 14 residues. Germline CDR1 is GTSNPN and CDR2 is SVGIG (reference sequence). The DNA of the CDR3 is TGTGCCTGGAGCGCTAGCGCCCTCACAGATACGCAGTATTTT. Its translation is CAWSASALTDTQYF.

V and J are TRBV4-3 and TRBJ1-3; the D is unclear. The CDR3 runs 17 residues. The germline CDR1 and CDR2 sequences are LGHNA and YSLEER. Trimming stripped 3 bases from V and 0 bases from J, with 15 bases between. CDR3 sequence reads: CASSQAPGRSSGNTIYF. The CDR3 DNA follows: TGCGCCAGCAGCCAGGCCCCGGGGAGATCCTCTGGAAACACCATATATTTT.

The gene calls are TRBV7-3 and TRBJ1-1, with D possibly matching TRBD1 (6 bases). V was cut by 5 bases and J by 5 bases, with 12 bases left in between. Germline CDR1 reads SGHTA; CDR2 reads FQGTGA. The CDR3 is made up of 13 amino acids. The CDR3 DNA sequence: TGTGCCAGCAGCCCCCGCAGGGGTACTGAAGCTTTCTTT. This sequence encodes CASSPRRGTEAFF.

The V and J genes are TRBV19 and TRBJ1-2, with D tentatively TRBD1 (5 bases). Trimming shortened V by 3 bases and J by 2 bases, and 10 bases separated the two germline ends. The CDR3 covers 14 residues. Germline-derived CDR1 and CDR2 are LNHDA and SQIVND (reference sequence). The CDR3 sequence: CASSIPGPNYGYTF. DNA for the CDR3: TGTGCCAGTAGTATCCCAGGGCCCAACTATGGCTACACCTTC.

The chain couples TRBV5-1 to TRBJ1-2; tentative D call: TRBD1 (6 bases). CDR3 length equals 17 residues. Trimming cost V 0 bases and J 4 bases, with 19 bases left between them. Germline assignment: CDR1 SGHRS and CDR2 YFSETQ. The CDR3 DNA reads as TGCGCCAGCAGCTTGGAAGGGGCAGGGGCGTTGACCTATGGCTACACCTTC. As protein: CASSLEGAGALTYGYTF.

The genes are TRBV7-2 and TRBJ2-7; 7 bases map to TRBD1. J was trimmed by 1 base and V by 0 bases; bases with no gene match: 9. The CDR3 sequence is 17 residues long. Germline CDR1 and CDR2: SGHTA and FQGNSA. In DNA, the CDR3 is TGTGCCAGCAGCTTAGCTCCGACAGGGAGAAGTTCCTACGAGCAGTACTTC. Protein: CASSLAPTGRSSYEQYF.

This clone has just a few counts. The chain employs TRBV6-1 and TRBJ2-5; D ambiguous. Trimming removed 1 base at V and 3 bases at J, with 9 bases between. The germline CDR1 and CDR2 sequences are MNHNS and SASEGT. The CDR3 sequence is 14 residues long. CDR3 nucleotide sequence: TGTGCCAGCAGTGAAGGAGAACGGGAAGAGACCCAGTACTTC. This encodes CASSEGEREETQYF.

This clone was observed a few times. The J gene is TRBJ1-2, the V gene TRBV14; D unclear. V lost 0 bases to trimming and J lost 11 bases, with 19 bases between them. Germline V CDR1 and CDR2: SGHDN, FVKESK. The CDR3 has 15 residues. CDR3 loop: CASSQDVNRPWRYTF. The CDR3 DNA reads as TGTGCCAGCAGCCAAGATGTCAACAGACCATGGAGGTACACCTTC.

The rearrangement joins TRBV6-2 or TRBV6-3 to TRBJ1-2; TRBD1 is a possible D gene (6 bases). Germline V gene lookup returns CDR1 MNHEY and CDR2 SVGEGT. Trimming stripped 5 bases from V and 5 bases from J, with 9 bases between. The CDR3 consists of 12 residues. CDR3 DNA: TGTGCCAGCAGTGCAGGACAGTATGGCTACACCTTC. This encodes CASSAGQYGYTF.

The rearrangement joins TRBV7-9 to TRBJ2-7; TRBD2 aligns across 13 bases. The CDR3 is 16 amino acids. CDR1 and CDR2 (germline): SEHNR, FQNEAQ (reference sequence). V was clipped by 2 bases and J by 3 bases; unmatched bases: 4. CDR3 in DNA: TGTGCCAGCAGCTTACGGACTAGCGGGAGAAACTACGAGCAGTACTTC. Protein: CASSLRTSGRNYEQYF.

V usage is TRBV2 and J usage is TRBJ2-4; 8 nucleotides align to TRBD1. CDR1 is SNHLY, CDR2 FYNNEI, per germline. The CDR3 is 13 residues long. V lost 6 bases to trimming and J lost 7 bases; unmatched junction nucleotides: 5. The CDR3 DNA sequence: TGTGCCAGCAGCGGACAGGGTGTCAACATTCAGTACTTC. It encodes CASSGQGVNIQYF.

CDR3 in DNA: TGCGCCAGCAGCTTGGTTACGGGGGGCTCCTACAATGAGCAGTTCTTC. Its translation is CASSLVTGGSYNEQFF. This sequence joins TRBV5-1 and TRBJ2-1; 7 bases match TRBD2. The germline V gene encodes CDR1 SGHRS and CDR2 YFSETQ. Trimming cost V 0 bases and J 0 bases; bases outside gene matches: 3. The CDR3 extends over 16 amino acids.

The J gene is TRBJ2-1, the V gene TRBV29-1; 13 bases align to TRBD2. Germline CDR1 is SQVTM and CDR2 is ANQGSEA. The CDR3 contains 14 residues. The junction had 8 bases not matched to a gene; V was cut back by 5 bases and J by 10 bases. CDR3 DNA sequence: TGCAGCGTTCGGAGGACTAGCGGGAGTATAGAGCAGTTCTTC. It is translated as CSVRRTSGSIEQFF.

This chain connects TRBV6-5 to TRBJ1-2; D possibly corresponds to TRBD1 (5 bases). Per germline, CDR1 MNHEY and CDR2 SVGAGI. The germline V and J ends were trimmed by 8 bases and 4 bases, with 14 bases remaining between them. The CDR3 extends over 13 amino acids. CDR3 sequence (DNA): TGTGCCAGCGCTGACAGCGTTTTCTATGGCTACACCTTC. This gives the protein CASADSVFYGYTF.

The chain joins TRBV7-8 to TRBJ2-2; the D is unclear. The length of the CDR3 is 13 residues. V was cut by 0 bases and J by 5 bases, with 4 bases left in between. Germline CDR1 reads SGHVS; CDR2 reads FQNEAQ. The CDR3 sequence is CASSLALTGELFF. The CDR3 region has the DNA TGTGCCAGCAGCTTAGCGCTAACCGGGGAGCTGTTTTTT. Combining the CDR3 with reference TRBV7-8 and TRBJ2-2 gives the whole variable domain GAGVSQSPRYKVAKRGQDVALRCDPISGHVSLFWYQQALGQGPEFLTYFQNEAQLDKSGLPSDRFFAERPEGSVSTLKIQRTQQEDSAVYLCASSLALTGELFFGEGSRLTVL.

The chain's CDR3 is CASSPQGSGNTIYF. In DNA, the CDR3 is TGTGCCAGCAGCCCTCAGGGGTCTGGAAACACCATATATTTT. The chain uses TRBV13 and TRBJ1-3; tentative D call: TRBD1 (6 bases). The CDR3 loop spans 14 amino acids. V was shortened by 5 bases and J by 1 base, with 9 bases between the two germline ends. Germline values: CDR1 PRHDT, CDR2 FYEKMQ (reference sequence).

The chain links TRBV12-3 or TRBV12-4 to TRBJ2-7; no definite D call. V shed 8 bases and J shed 1 base, with 12 bases lying between them. This CDR3 spans 13 amino acids. The CDR3 region is CASAGPASYEQYF. The CDR3 region has the DNA TGTGCCAGCGCAGGTCCAGCTTCCTACGAGCAGTACTTC.

This rearrangement joins TRBV15 to TRBJ2-2, with D perhaps TRBD2 (5 bases). The CDR3 spans 14 residues. The germline CDR1 and CDR2 sequences are LNHNV and YYDKDF (reference sequence). Deletions cut 5 bases from V and 5 bases from J, with 12 bases between. The CDR3 sequence: CATSPEVLTGELFF. CDR3 coding DNA: TGTGCCACCAGCCCGGAGGTGTTGACCGGGGAGCTGTTTTTT.

The chain joins TRBV19 to TRBJ2-5; 13 bases match TRBD2. In germline, CDR1 is LNHDA, CDR2 SQIVND (reference sequence). The J segment lost 4 bases and the V segment lost 4 bases, leaving 12 bases of the junction unmatched. The CDR3 contains 18 residues. CDR3 sequence reads: CASSTRLTSGRRGETQYF. The CDR3 DNA reads as TGTGCCAGTAGTACCCGACTGACTAGCGGGAGGAGGGGAGAGACCCAGTACTTC.

The chain is built from TRBV11-3 and TRBJ1-1, with D tentatively TRBD1 (5 bases). V shed 2 bases and J shed 1 base, with 8 bases lying between them. Germline loops: CDR1 SGHNT, CDR2 YENEEA. The CDR3 loop spans 14 amino acids. The DNA for the CDR3 is TGTGCCAGCAGCTTACAGGGAAAGAACACTGAAGCTTTCTTT. This translates into CASSLQGKNTEAFF.

This clone was found a few times. The V gene is TRBV2, the J gene TRBJ2-2, with TRBD1 matching 9 bases. This CDR3 is built from 15 residues. V shed 6 bases, J shed 3 bases, and the junction held 5 bases outside the gene matches. From germline, CDR1 is SNHLY and CDR2 FYNNEI. CDR3 nucleotide sequence: TGTGCCAGCAGCCAGAGGACAGGGGACACCGGGGAGCTGTTTTTT. Translation: CASSQRTGDTGELFF.

The chain's CDR3 is CASSQQGAVTPGNTIYF. CDR3 bases: TGTGCCAGTAGCCAACAGGGTGCAGTAACGCCTGGAAACACCATATATTTT. This sequence joins TRBV19 and TRBJ1-3, with D perhaps TRBD1 (6 bases). V lost 6 bases and J 2 bases, leaving 20 bases between the germline ends. The CDR3 has 17 residues. Looked up from germline, CDR1 is LNHDA and CDR2 is SQIVND (reference sequence).

This chain links TRBV6-5 with TRBJ1-1; TRBD1 is a possible D gene (5 bases). Trimming pared 7 bases from V and 1 base from J, leaving 13 bases between. The CDR3 extends over 14 amino acids. Germline V gives CDR1 MNHEY, CDR2 SVGAGI. The CDR3 nucleotides read TGTGCCAGCACGAGCGAGACAGCGAACACTGAAGCTTTCTTT. It codes for CASTSETANTEAFF.

The chain carries TRBV7-9 and TRBJ2-7; 7 bases fit TRBD2. The J segment lost 7 bases and the V segment lost 0 bases, leaving 3 bases of the junction unmatched. This CDR3 spans 13 amino acids. The germline CDR1 and CDR2 sequences are SEHNR and FQNEAQ (reference sequence). CDR3 sequence (DNA): TGTGCCAGCAGCTTAGCGGACGGGGGGGAGCAGTACTTC. Protein sequence: CASSLADGGEQYF.

The gene calls are TRBV4-3 and TRBJ2-1, with D perhaps TRBD2 (5 bases). The CDR3 totals 15 residues. V shed 1 base and J shed 6 bases, with 13 bases lying between them. CDR1 LGHNA and CDR2 YSLEER come from the germline V gene. As DNA, the CDR3 is TGCGCCAGCAGCCAAGGATACCTAGCTCTCAATGAGCAGTTCTTC. This translates into CASSQGYLALNEQFF.

V usage is TRBV28 and J usage is TRBJ2-1; TRBD1 matches at 9 bases. Germline V CDR1 and CDR2: MDHEN, SYDVKM. CDR3 length: 15 residues. The V and J ends lost 5 bases and 7 bases, in that order; junction bases with no gene match: 9. As DNA, the CDR3 is TGTGCCAGCAGTGCCCCCGGGACAGGGTGGAATGAGCAGTTCTTC. Protein product: CASSAPGTGWNEQFF.